This TCR beta chain was recovered during a study of T cell repertoires in ileal Crohn's disease. Time point of the sample: neoterminal ileum biopsy at postoperative endoscopy, about 6 months after surgery. TCRdb's table, derived via immunoSEQ multiplex PCR, lists solely in-frame clones and lacks some. This table has 13,000 to 15,000 clones, approximately 80% appearing once. Germline-derived CDR1 and CDR2 are LGHNA and YSLEER. The V end was cut by 2 bases, the J end by 11 bases, with 12 bases between. This CDR3 has 13 amino acids. V gene TRBV4-3 combines with J gene TRBJ1-4; D gene ambiguous. The specimen was ileal tissue. The sequence derives from an adult with Crohn's disease. CDR3 sequence: CASSQPHENKLFF. CDR3 nucleotides: TGCGCCAGCAGCCAACCCCACGAGAACAAACTGTTTTTT.